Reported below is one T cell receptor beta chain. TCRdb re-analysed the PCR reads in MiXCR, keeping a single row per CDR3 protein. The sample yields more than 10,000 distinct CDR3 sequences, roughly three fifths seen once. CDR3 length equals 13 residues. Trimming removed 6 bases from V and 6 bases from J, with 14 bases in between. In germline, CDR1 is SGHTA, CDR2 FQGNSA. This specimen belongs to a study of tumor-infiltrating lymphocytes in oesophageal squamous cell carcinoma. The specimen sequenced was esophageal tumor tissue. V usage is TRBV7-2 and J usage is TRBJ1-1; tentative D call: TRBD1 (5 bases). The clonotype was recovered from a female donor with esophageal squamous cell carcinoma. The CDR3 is CASSLQGAAEAFF. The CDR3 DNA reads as TGTGCCAGCAGTTTGCAGGGCGCGGCTGAAGCTTTCTTT. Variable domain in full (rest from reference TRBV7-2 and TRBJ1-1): GAGVSQSPSNKVTEKGKDVELRCDPISGHTALYWYRQSLGQGLEFLIYFQGNSAPDKSGLPSDRFSAERTGGSVSTLTIQRTQQEDSAVYLCASSLQGAAEAFFGQGTRLTVV.